A single TCR beta chain is shown here with its context. What antigen it recognizes has not been identified. Base-call qualities are not available, and no considerably larger clone is one nucleotide away. The sample's time point, from its label and the paper: after hematopoietic stem cell transplant. PRAID was a condition in which autoinflammation came alongside prominent immunodeficiency. Before TRB sequencing, T-cell subsets (conventional T cells, CD8+ T cells, regulatory T cells, T follicular helper cells) were sorted. This entry comes from a study of stem cell transplantation in POMP-related autoinflammatory disease (dated by TCRdb to the early 2020s). About the investigation overall: It was hypothesized that MHC class I-dependent CD8+ T-cell differentiation and positive selection are impaired by defective thymoproteasomes, resulting in skewing of the TRB repertoire. Before transplant, patients showed CD4+ naive T-cell skewing, low CD8+ T-cell proportions, and reduced T-cell cytokine secretion. After transplant, DNA chimerism analysis showed 100% donor engraftment of neutrophils and platelets through one year. The effect of POMP deficiency on T-cell receptor beta repertoire diversity and CDR3 characteristics was assessed by high-throughput TRB sequencing. General findings and caveats noted by the study authors: PRAID patients trended toward lower TRB diversity and higher clonality across all analyzed T-cell subsets. The trend toward lower diversity and increased clonality in PRAID patients was statistically significant only for regulatory T cells. The number of unique TRB V-J gene pairings in PRAID patients was restricted.

The receptor library was made with the immunoSEQ multiplex PCR assay. In the authors' own workflow: Shannon entropy, which takes clonal size distribution into account, was used to quantify repertoire diversity. The Gini-Simpson index (Simpson_1-D) served as the measure of how unequally clonotypes were distributed. In TCRdb, the immuneACCESS table is reduced to in-frame sequences with V and J assigned. These tables do not hold every clone; where another copy was compared, an unresolved V gene accounts for under half, and the others remain unexplained. V, J and clone size are taken as reported in that table, and D and trimming were inferred from the DNA itself. Recorded for this sample are tens of thousands of clones; approximately 90% of them occurred a single time. The ten largest make up around 0.72% of the sample. Sequenced here: CD4+ T cells from PBMCs, sampled after stem cell transplantation. The clonotype comes from a human patient with POMP-related autoinflammation and immune dysregulation (PRAID). It is possible that, after a transplant, some T cells come from the graft donor.

Here the CDR3 is given as CASSVELVQETQYF. In nucleotides, the sequence is TGTGCCAGCAGTGTGGAGCTCGTCCAAGAGACCCAGTACTTC. The V gene is TRBV2 and the J gene is TRBJ2-5, with the D gene uncertain. Deletion took 4 bases off V and 1 base off J, with a span of 10 bases between the germline ends. The CDR3 starts with the cysteine, ends with the phenylalanine, and has 14 residues. Only the CDR3 part of the read is kept: 42 bases, read in frame from the first base. CDR1 and CDR2, per the germline V gene, are SNHLY and FYNNEI.